What follows describes a single TCR beta chain. These data belong to a study of T cell changes during pregnancy in multiple sclerosis. Sequencing used immunoSEQ multiplex PCR; TCRdb keeps in-frame clones, though not all of them. Altogether about 110,000 clones are present, 91% being singletons, with the ten largest covering 1.6%. Germline CDR1 and CDR2: MNHEY and SVGAGI. Trimming cost V 5 bases and J 2 bases, with 10 bases left between them. CDR3 size: 13 residues. The rearrangement uses TRBV6-5 and TRBJ2-7; D might be TRBD2 (5 bases). Sequenced here: peripheral blood, sampled before pregnancy. The origin of this receptor is a female donor with multiple sclerosis, enrolled in a pregnancy study. The CDR3 nucleotides are TGTGCCAGCAGTCCGTCGGGAACCTACGAGCAGTACTTC. Translation gives CASSPSGTYEQYF.